Shown below are 30 T cell receptor beta chains from a single sample sequenced in a study of blood T cell repertoires in COVID-19. Here immunoSEQ multiplex PCR was the method, and the copy in TCRdb shows in-frame clones only, minus some. The sample consists of approximately 350,000 clones, less than 90% of them appearing once. Source material: PBMCs or T cells enriched from blood (not recorded which). All receptors derive from a woman in her 50s who had recovered from COVID-19.

The genes are TRBV6-6 and TRBJ2-2, with D tentatively TRBD1 (5 bases). V dropped 6 bases and J dropped 6 bases, with 14 bases sitting between them. From germline, CDR1 is MNHNY and CDR2 SVGAGI (reference sequence). The CDR3 consists of 14 residues. CDR3 region: CASRRRVAAGELFF. CDR3 coding DNA: TGTGCCAGCAGACGCAGGGTTGCGGCCGGGGAGCTGTTTTTT.

The rearrangement joins TRBV30 to TRBJ2-1, with unresolved D. Germline CDR1 is GTSNPN and CDR2 is SVGIG (reference sequence). The ends were cut back, 1 base at V and 3 bases at J, with 10 bases in the middle. This CDR3 spans 14 amino acids. This chain's CDR3 is CAWSGSPGYNEQFF. DNA for the CDR3: TGTGCCTGGAGTGGGAGCCCCGGCTACAATGAGCAGTTCTTC.

The rearrangement uses TRBV5-4 and TRBJ1-1; D call uncertain. In germline, CDR1 is SGHNT, CDR2 YYREEE (reference sequence). The V gene lost 4 bases and the J gene lost 1 base, with 8 bases spanning the gap. The CDR3 extends over 13 amino acids. The CDR3, as DNA: TGTGCCAGCAGCCAGGCGGGGAACACTGAAGCTTTCTTT. This codes for CASSQAGNTEAFF.

The rearrangement links TRBV7-2 to TRBJ1-2, with D hard to call. The CDR3 spans 15 residues. V lost 7 bases and J lost 0, with 15 bases in between. From germline, CDR1 is SGHTA and CDR2 FQGNSA. CDR3 loop: CASTLVHAPNYGYTF. Here the CDR3 DNA reads TGTGCCAGCACCCTCGTCCACGCGCCTAACTATGGCTACACCTTC.

The chain carries TRBV6-2 or TRBV6-3 and TRBJ2-1; TRBD2 matches 8 bases. The V segment lost 2 bases and the J segment 3 bases; nucleotides outside the gene matches: 3. CDR3 length: 15 amino acids. In germline, CDR1 is MNHEY, CDR2 SVGEGT. The CDR3 spells CASSYRRGDYNEQFF. The CDR3 bases are TGTGCCAGCAGTTACAGGCGGGGGGACTACAATGAGCAGTTCTTC.

V is TRBV4-2 and J is TRBJ2-7, with a possible D match to TRBD2 (5 bases). CDR1 LGHNA and CDR2 YNFKEQ come from the germline V gene. V lost 1 base and J lost 0, with 10 bases in between. CDR3 length: 15 amino acids. The CDR3 DNA follows: TGTGCCAGCAGCCAAGCATCAGCGGTCTCCTACGAGCAGTACTTC. Protein product: CASSQASAVSYEQYF.

The chain is built from TRBV3-1 (or the pseudogene TRBV3-2) and TRBJ1-3; the match to TRBD1 covers 9 bases. Germline V gene lookup returns CDR1 LGHDT and CDR2 YNNKEL (reference sequence). This CDR3 spans 19 amino acids. V gave up 5 bases and J gave up 4 bases; unmatched junction bases: 18. The CDR3 here is CASSYFPGQGKIGGNTIYF. CDR3 sequence (DNA): TGTGCCAGCAGCTACTTTCCGGGACAGGGAAAGATCGGGGGAAACACCATATATTTT.

This clone was detected a few times. This chain connects TRBV4-3 to TRBJ1-3, with 7 nucleotides matching TRBD1. This CDR3 is 18 amino acids long. Trimming removed 1 base from V and 0 bases from J; junction bases left unmatched: 9. Germline CDR1 is LGHNA and CDR2 is YSLEER. CDR3 sequence (DNA): TGCGCCAGCAGCCAAGGGGCCCCGGGACAGAGCTCTGGAAACACCATATATTTT. Residues: CASSQGAPGQSSGNTIYF.

The chain employs TRBV3-1 (or the pseudogene TRBV3-2) and TRBJ1-2; 9 nucleotides agree with TRBD1. The V segment lost 1 base and the J segment 8 bases; nucleotides outside the gene matches: 8. The CDR3 loop spans 15 amino acids. CDR1 LGHDT and CDR2 YNNKEL come from the germline V gene (reference sequence). This CDR3 reads CASSQGLDTGGGYTF. The CDR3 DNA reads as TGTGCCAGCAGCCAAGGGCTTGATACAGGGGGCGGCTACACCTTC.

This clone was counted only a few times. V and J are TRBV30 and TRBJ1-1; D is perhaps TRBD1 (6 bases). V gave up 1 base and J gave up 4 bases, with 10 bases separating them. This CDR3 has 13 residues. CDR1 is GTSNPN, CDR2 SVGIG, per germline (reference sequence). The CDR3 nucleotides are TGTGCCTGGAGTGGGGGGCTGGCCACTGAAGCTTTCTTT. This codes for CAWSGGLATEAFF.

This clone has only one observation. This sample also contains other DNA sequences that code for the same CDR3. In nucleotides, the CDR3 is TGCGCCAGCAGCTTGGACAGAACTGAAGCTTTCTTT. Translated, it gives CASSLDRTEAFF. The rearrangement uses TRBV5-1 and TRBJ1-1; D unresolved. CDR1 is SGHRS and CDR2 is YFSETQ in the germline V gene. This CDR3 contains 12 residues. Deletions cut 0 bases from V and 5 bases from J, with 5 bases between. The full variable domain, with the rest looked up from reference TRBV5-1 and TRBJ1-1, is KAGVTQTPRYLIKTRGQQVTLSCSPISGHRSVSWYQQTPGQGLQFLFEYFSETQRNKGNFPGRFSGRQFSNSRSEMNVSTLELGDSALYLCASSLDRTEAFFGQGTRLTVV.

There are a few counts of this clone. The chain carries TRBV11-3 and TRBJ2-2; 8 bases are a match to TRBD1. The CDR3 totals 15 residues. The trim removed 4 bases at V and 4 bases at J, leaving 5 bases unmatched. The germline gives CDR1 SGHNT, CDR2 YENEEA. The CDR3 is CASSSRGRSTGELFF. The CDR3 DNA reads TGTGCCAGCAGCTCCAGGGGGCGCAGCACCGGGGAGCTGTTTTTT.

J is TRBJ1-4 and V is TRBV20-1; D remains ambiguous. The V and J ends lost 6 bases and 8 bases respectively, with 10 bases between them. The CDR3 has 11 residues. Germline CDR1 DFQATT, CDR2 SNEGSKA (reference sequence). The CDR3 spells CSALKLEKLFF. Written as DNA, the CDR3 is TGCAGTGCCCTAAAACTGGAAAAACTGTTTTTT.

V usage is TRBV18 and J usage is TRBJ1-2, with 7 bases identical to TRBD1. Trimming at V came to 0 bases and at J to 4 bases, leaving 2 bases not matched to a gene. CDR1 is KGHSH, CDR2 LQKENI, per germline. This CDR3 contains 14 residues. The CDR3: CASSPPTGIYGYTF. CDR3 nucleotide sequence: TGTGCCAGCTCACCACCGACAGGGATCTATGGCTACACCTTC.

CDR3 residues: CASGGGVGYEQYF. The CDR3 DNA reads as TGCGCCAGCGGGGGGGGCGTAGGGTACGAGCAGTACTTC. V and J are TRBV10-2 and TRBJ2-7; possibly TRBD2 for D (7 bases). In germline, CDR1 is WSHSY, CDR2 SAAADI. Trimming cost V 8 bases and J 4 bases, with 15 bases left between them. CDR3 size: 13 residues.

The V call is TRBV19, the J call TRBJ1-5, with 8 bases that match TRBD1. CDR3 length: 15 amino acids. CDR1 is LNHDA and CDR2 is SQIVND in the germline V gene (reference sequence). The V segment lost 5 bases and the J segment 3 bases; nucleotides outside the gene matches: 6. The CDR3 coding sequence is TGTGCCAGTAGTTTACAGGGGGTGAACAATCAGCCCCAGCATTTT. Residues: CASSLQGVNNQPQHF.

This clone was observed once. The rearrangement joins TRBV30 to TRBJ2-1; the D gene is possibly TRBD2 (5 bases). CDR1 and CDR2 (germline): GTSNPN, SVGIG (reference sequence). The CDR3 length is 11 residues. The germline V and J ends were trimmed by 5 bases and 13 bases, with 15 bases remaining between them. Here the CDR3 DNA reads TGTGCCTGGCTGCAGGCGGGTGGTCAGTTCTTC. This gives the protein CAWLQAGGQFF.

This rearrangement joins TRBV5-6 to TRBJ1-2, with 7 nucleotides matching TRBD1. CDR3 length: 15 amino acids. After removal of 0 bases from V and 7 bases from J, the junction contained 9 bases not matched to a gene. CDR1 and CDR2 (germline): SGHDT, YYEEEE. The chain's CDR3 is CASSLAQGLSAGYTF. The CDR3, as DNA: TGTGCCAGCAGCTTGGCACAGGGGTTGAGTGCTGGCTACACCTTC.

This clone was seen only once. The genes are TRBV11-1 and TRBJ2-3; 8 nucleotides match TRBD2. V trimming: 5 bases; J trimming: 2 bases; junction bases outside the gene matches: 9. CDR3 length equals 16 residues. Germline CDR1 is SGHAT and CDR2 is FQDESV (reference sequence). CDR3 bases: TGTGCCAGCAGCGTCCGTAGCGGGGTGAACACAGATACGCAGTATTTT. The encoded protein is CASSVRSGVNTDTQYF.

The J gene is TRBJ1-1, the V gene TRBV10-3; 7 positions agree with TRBD1. Losses at the gene ends were 10 bases for V and 1 base for J; bases not matched to a gene: 9. Germline CDR1 reads ENHRY; CDR2 reads SYGVKD. The length of the CDR3 is 14 residues. CDR3 region: CATTGAAQNTEAFF. The CDR3 region has the DNA TGTGCCACCACAGGGGCCGCCCAGAACACTGAAGCTTTCTTT.

The chain recombines TRBV6-2 or TRBV6-3 with TRBJ2-2, with no clear D. Deletions cut 5 bases from V and 0 bases from J, with 10 bases between. Germline CDR1 and CDR2: MNHEY and SVGEGT. The CDR3 loop spans 15 amino acids. The CDR3: CASSPLVSNTGELFF. The CDR3 DNA reads as TGTGCCAGCAGTCCGCTAGTTTCGAACACCGGGGAGCTGTTTTTT.

This clone has a single count. The chain links TRBV7-8 to TRBJ1-2, with D possibly TRBD1 on 6 matching bases. This CDR3 region has 13 residues. Trimming cost V 1 base and J 13 bases, with 16 bases left between them. Per the germline V gene, CDR1 is SGHVS and CDR2 is FQNEAQ. Here the CDR3 DNA reads TGTGCCAGCAGCTTAGGGCAGGGGTGGCTTGGCACCTTC. Its protein is CASSLGQGWLGTF.

The V gene is TRBV9, the J gene TRBJ1-6; 7 nucleotides line up with TRBD1. The CDR3 is made up of 16 amino acids. The germline V gene has CDR1 SGDLS and CDR2 YYNGEE. Trimming took 3 bases from V and 9 from J; bases not matched to a gene: 12. The DNA for the CDR3 is TGTGCCAGCAGCGAACACCAGGGGGTCAACATTTCACCCCTCCACTTT. Amino acids: CASSEHQGVNISPLHF.

The chain links TRBV5-5 to TRBJ2-3; 8 positions match TRBD1. V was pared by 0 bases and J by 3 bases, with 3 bases of the junction left unmatched. CDR1 is SGHKS and CDR2 is YYEKEE in the germline V gene (reference sequence). The CDR3 is 15 residues long. This CDR3 reads CASSLGQGRTDTQYF. As DNA, the CDR3 is TGTGCCAGCAGCTTGGGACAGGGGCGGACAGATACGCAGTATTTT.

The V and J genes are TRBV5-1 and TRBJ2-1; 8 bases fit TRBD2. The trim removed 4 bases at V and 4 bases at J, leaving 7 bases unmatched. The V gene's germline CDR1 is SGHRS and CDR2 YFSETQ. The CDR3 totals 15 residues. The CDR3 bases are TGCGCCAGCAGCAGGTCGGGGGGGCAATACAATGAGCAGTTCTTC. This gives the protein CASSRSGGQYNEQFF.

In this sample, this clone turned up once. This rearrangement joins TRBV18 to TRBJ1-1; maybe TRBD1 (5 bases). Germline V lookup: CDR1 KGHSH, CDR2 LQKENI. CDR3 length equals 16 residues. V shed 3 bases and J shed 4 bases, with 18 bases lying between them. CDR3 in amino acids: CASSPGRLGVGTEAFF. The CDR3 DNA sequence: TGTGCCAGCTCACCTGGGAGGCTAGGGGTTGGCACTGAAGCTTTCTTT.

V gene TRBV3-1 (or the pseudogene TRBV3-2) combines with J gene TRBJ1-5; unclear D gene. The V gene's germline CDR1 is LGHDT and CDR2 YNNKEL (reference sequence). The CDR3 is 14 amino acids. The germline V and J ends were trimmed by 2 bases and 4 bases, with 9 bases remaining between them. The CDR3: CASSQRGSNQPQHF. The CDR3 region has the DNA TGTGCCAGCAGCCAACGAGGCTCTAATCAGCCCCAGCATTTT.

This chain uses TRBV7-9 with TRBJ1-2; 10 nucleotides agree with TRBD1. This CDR3 comprises 18 residues. Germline-derived CDR1 and CDR2 are SEHNR and FQNEAQ (reference sequence). V gave up 1 base and J gave up 4 bases; unmatched junction bases: 12. The CDR3 region is CASSLDGPLDRGLYGYTF. The DNA of the CDR3 is TGTGCCAGCAGCTTAGATGGCCCTTTAGACAGGGGGCTCTATGGCTACACCTTC.

The chain couples TRBV4-3 to TRBJ1-3; no definite D call. This CDR3 is 16 amino acids long. The germline V gene has CDR1 LGHNA and CDR2 YSLEER. V lost 0 bases and J lost 9, with 18 bases in between. The CDR3 sequence is CASSQDSGLAESTIYF. CDR3 sequence (DNA): TGCGCCAGCAGCCAAGATAGCGGCCTGGCGGAGAGCACCATATATTTT.

This clone was recorded only once. The chain links TRBV6-2 or TRBV6-3 to TRBJ1-5, with D unresolved. Trimming stripped 0 bases from V and 2 bases from J, with 11 bases between. CDR1 and CDR2 (germline): MNHEY, SVGEGT. CDR3 length equals 16 residues. The CDR3 DNA is TGTGCCAGCAGTTACTCGGCAGGCTTGGGCAATCAGCCCCAGCATTTT. It is translated as CASSYSAGLGNQPQHF.